This T cell receptor (beta chain) was profiled in a study of blood T cell repertoires in COVID-19. As for the study in general: Spain, Italy and the United States supplied samples that represented acute and convalescent COVID-19. The cDNA or gDNA used as material had been derived from T cells, B-cell-depleted T cells, or PBMCs.

Original data processing: Reference gene primers were amplified, and this amplification served to estimate nucleated cell counts. The protocol was immunoSEQ multiplex PCR, while the TCRdb copy is restricted to in-frame clones and leaves out a portion. V and J calls and clone size follow that table, whereas D and trimming were derived from the DNA. The sample has approximately 160,000 clones, roughly nine tenths seen once. V gave up 0 bases and J gave up 9 bases, with 14 bases separating them. The CDR3 spans 15 residues. Germline-derived CDR1 and CDR2 are LNHDA and SQIVND (reference sequence). V and J are TRBV19 and TRBJ2-2; D remains ambiguous. Sequences were obtained from peripheral blood. The receptor comes from a woman in her 70s with acute or convalescent COVID-19. The CDR3 DNA reads as TGTGCCAGTAGTATAGATCTAGGATTACCTTGGGAGCTGTTTTTT. This translates into CASSIDLGLPWELFF.